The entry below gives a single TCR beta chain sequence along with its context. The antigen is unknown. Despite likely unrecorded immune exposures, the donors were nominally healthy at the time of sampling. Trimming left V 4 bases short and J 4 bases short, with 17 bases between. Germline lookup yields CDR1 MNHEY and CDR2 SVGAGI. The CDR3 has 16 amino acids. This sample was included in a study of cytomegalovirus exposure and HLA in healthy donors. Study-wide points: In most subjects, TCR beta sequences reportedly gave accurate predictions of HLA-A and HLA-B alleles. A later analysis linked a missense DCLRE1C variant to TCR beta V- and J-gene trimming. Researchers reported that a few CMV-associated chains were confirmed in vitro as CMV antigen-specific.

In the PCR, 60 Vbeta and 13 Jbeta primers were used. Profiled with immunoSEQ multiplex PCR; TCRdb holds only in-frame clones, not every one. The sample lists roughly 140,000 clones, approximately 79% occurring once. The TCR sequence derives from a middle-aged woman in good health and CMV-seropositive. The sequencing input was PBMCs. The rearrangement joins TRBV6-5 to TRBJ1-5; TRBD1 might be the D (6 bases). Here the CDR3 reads CASSCPAGAGNQPQHF. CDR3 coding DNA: TGTGCCAGCAGTTGCCCCGCAGGGGCCGGGAATCAGCCCCAGCATTTT.